In this sample, the clone carrying this T cell receptor beta chain turned up a few times. Antigen unknown. In germline, CDR1 is DFQATT, CDR2 SNEGSKA (reference sequence). V trimming: 2 bases; J trimming: 10 bases; junction bases outside the gene matches: 6. CDR3 length: 14 amino acids. At least 6 million PBMCs were isolated per sample. These data belong to a study of blood T cells in healthy people across ages. The second PCR ran about 6 to 11 cycles with a sample-barcoded 5' primer and J-beta primers. Every cDNA molecule carried a tag from a template-switch adaptor bearing 12 random nucleotides. In TCRdb, the 5' RACE reads were re-called with MiXCR into one record per CDR3 protein. Among about 780,000 distinct CDR3 sequences listed, less than 80% were seen once. Study-level results: Both higher diversity and more naive CD4+ cells marked long-lived donors when set against aged donors. Older age coincided with a roughly linear decline in TCR beta diversity per million T cells.

The TCR sequence derives from a man aged 30 to 39 in good health. Sample: blood. V and J are TRBV20-1 and TRBJ1-6, with 9 positions matching TRBD1. The CDR3 DNA reads TGCAGTGCTAGATTTACAGGGGGCGAATCACCCCTCCACTTT. Translated: CSARFTGGESPLHF.